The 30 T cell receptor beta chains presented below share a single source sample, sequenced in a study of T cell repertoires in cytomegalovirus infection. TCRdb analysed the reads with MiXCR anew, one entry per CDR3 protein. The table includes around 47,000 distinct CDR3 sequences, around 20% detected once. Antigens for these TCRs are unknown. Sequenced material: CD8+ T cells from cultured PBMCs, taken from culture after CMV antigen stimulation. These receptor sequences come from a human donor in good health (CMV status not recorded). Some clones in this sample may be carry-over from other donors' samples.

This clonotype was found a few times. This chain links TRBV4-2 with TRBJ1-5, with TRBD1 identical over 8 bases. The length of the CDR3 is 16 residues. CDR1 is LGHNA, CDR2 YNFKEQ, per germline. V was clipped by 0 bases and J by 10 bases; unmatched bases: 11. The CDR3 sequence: CASSQEVGQGSNPQHF. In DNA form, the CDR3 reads TGTGCCAGCAGCCAAGAGGTAGGACAGGGAAGTAATCCCCAGCATTTT.

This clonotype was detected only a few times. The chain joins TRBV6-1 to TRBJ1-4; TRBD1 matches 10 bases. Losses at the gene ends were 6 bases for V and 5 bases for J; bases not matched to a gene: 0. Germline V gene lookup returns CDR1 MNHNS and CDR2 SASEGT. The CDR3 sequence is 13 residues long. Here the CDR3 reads CASRGQGNEKLFF. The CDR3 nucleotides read TGTGCCAGCAGGGGACAGGGGAATGAAAAACTGTTTTTT.

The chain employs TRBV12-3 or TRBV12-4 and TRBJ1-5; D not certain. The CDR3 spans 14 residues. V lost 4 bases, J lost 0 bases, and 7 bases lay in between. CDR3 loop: CASSSGFSNQPQHF. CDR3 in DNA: TGTGCCAGCAGTTCGGGATTTAGCAATCAGCCCCAGCATTTT.

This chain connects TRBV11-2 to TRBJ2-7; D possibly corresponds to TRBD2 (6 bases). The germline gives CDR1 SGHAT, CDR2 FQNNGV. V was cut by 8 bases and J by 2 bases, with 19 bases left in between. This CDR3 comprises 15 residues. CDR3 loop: CASRKRVEGAYEQYF. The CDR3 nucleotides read TGTGCCAGCCGCAAAAGAGTGGAGGGCGCCTACGAGCAGTACTTC.

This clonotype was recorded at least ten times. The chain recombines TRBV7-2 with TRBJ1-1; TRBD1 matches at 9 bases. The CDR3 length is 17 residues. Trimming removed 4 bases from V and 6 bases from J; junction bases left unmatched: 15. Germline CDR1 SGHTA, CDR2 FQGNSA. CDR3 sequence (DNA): TGTGCCAGCAGCTCCGTGGAACTACAGGGGGCAGATGCTGAAGCTTTCTTT. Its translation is CASSSVELQGADAEAFF.

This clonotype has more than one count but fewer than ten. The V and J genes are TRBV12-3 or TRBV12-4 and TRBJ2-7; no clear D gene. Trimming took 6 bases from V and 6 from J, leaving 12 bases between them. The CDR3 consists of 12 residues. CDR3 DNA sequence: TGTGCCAGCAGCTCCGGTGGGCTCGAGCAGTACTTC. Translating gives CASSSGGLEQYF.

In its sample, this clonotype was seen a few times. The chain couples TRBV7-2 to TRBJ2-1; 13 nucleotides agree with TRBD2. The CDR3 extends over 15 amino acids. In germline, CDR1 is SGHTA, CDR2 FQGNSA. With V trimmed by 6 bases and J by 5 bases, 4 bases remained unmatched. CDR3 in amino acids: CASRQGLAGNNEQFF. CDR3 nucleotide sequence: TGTGCCAGCAGACAGGGACTAGCGGGGAACAATGAGCAGTTCTTC.

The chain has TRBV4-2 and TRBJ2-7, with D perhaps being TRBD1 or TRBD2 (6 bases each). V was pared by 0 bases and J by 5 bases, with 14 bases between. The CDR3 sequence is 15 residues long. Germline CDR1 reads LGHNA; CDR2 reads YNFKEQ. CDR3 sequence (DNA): TGTGCCAGCAGCCAAGAGGGGGGCCTAGTCCACGAGCAGTACTTC. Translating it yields CASSQEGGLVHEQYF.

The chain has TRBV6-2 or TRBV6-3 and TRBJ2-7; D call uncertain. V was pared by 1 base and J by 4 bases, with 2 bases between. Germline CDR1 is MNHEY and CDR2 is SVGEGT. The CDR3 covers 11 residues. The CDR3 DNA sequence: TGTGCCAGCAGTTACTTGTACGAGCAGTACTTC. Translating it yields CASSYLYEQYF.

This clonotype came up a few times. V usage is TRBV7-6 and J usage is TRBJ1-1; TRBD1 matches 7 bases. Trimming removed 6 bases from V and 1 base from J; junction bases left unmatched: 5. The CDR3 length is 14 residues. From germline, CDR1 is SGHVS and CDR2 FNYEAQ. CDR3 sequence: CASRTGRENTEAFF. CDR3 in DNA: TGTGCCAGCAGGACAGGGAGGGAGAACACTGAAGCTTTCTTT.

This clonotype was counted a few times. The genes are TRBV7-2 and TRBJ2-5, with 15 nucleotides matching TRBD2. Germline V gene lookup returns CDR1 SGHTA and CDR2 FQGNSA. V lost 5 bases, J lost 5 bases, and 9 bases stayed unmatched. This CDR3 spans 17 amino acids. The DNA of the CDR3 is TGTGCCAGCAGCGATGGACTAGCGGGGGGGTACGGGGAGACCCAGTACTTC. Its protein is CASSDGLAGGYGETQYF.

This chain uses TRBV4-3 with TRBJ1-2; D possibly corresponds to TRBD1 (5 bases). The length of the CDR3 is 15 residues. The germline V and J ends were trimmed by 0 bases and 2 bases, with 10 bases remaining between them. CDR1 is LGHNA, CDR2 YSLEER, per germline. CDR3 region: CASSQEDRLNYGYTF. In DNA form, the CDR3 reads TGCGCCAGCAGCCAAGAAGACAGACTAAACTATGGCTACACCTTC.

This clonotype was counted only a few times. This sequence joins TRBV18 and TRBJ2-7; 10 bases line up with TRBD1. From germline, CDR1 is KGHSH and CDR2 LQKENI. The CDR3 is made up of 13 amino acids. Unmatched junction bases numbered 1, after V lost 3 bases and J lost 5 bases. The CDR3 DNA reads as TGTGCCAGCTCACCCGGGACAGGGGACGAGCAGTACTTC. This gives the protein CASSPGTGDEQYF.

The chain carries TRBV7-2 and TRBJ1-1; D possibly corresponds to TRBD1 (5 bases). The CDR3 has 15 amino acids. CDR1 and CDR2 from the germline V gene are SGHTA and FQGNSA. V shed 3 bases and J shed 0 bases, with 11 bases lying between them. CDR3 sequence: CASSLTVGMNTEAFF. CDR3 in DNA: TGTGCCAGCAGCTTGACAGTTGGGATGAACACTGAAGCTTTCTTT.

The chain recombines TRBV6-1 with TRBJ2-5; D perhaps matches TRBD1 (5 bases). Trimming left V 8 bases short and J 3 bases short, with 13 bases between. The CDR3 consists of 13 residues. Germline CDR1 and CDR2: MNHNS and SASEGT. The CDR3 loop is CASPTELKETQYF. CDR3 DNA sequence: TGTGCCAGCCCGACAGAATTAAAAGAGACCCAGTACTTC.

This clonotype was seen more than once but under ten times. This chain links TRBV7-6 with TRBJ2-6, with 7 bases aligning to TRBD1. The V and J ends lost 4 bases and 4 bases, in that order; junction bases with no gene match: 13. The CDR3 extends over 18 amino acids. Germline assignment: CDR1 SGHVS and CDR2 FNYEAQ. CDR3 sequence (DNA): TGTGCCAGCAGCTCACCGGGACAGCGCTTGGAAGGGGCCAACGTCCTGACTTTC. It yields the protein CASSSPGQRLEGANVLTF.

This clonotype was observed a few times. The CDR3: CASSLSTAMNTEAFF. The CDR3 region has the DNA TGTGCCAGCAGCTTATCTACAGCTATGAACACTGAAGCTTTCTTT. V usage is TRBV7-9 and J usage is TRBJ1-1; D is unclear. Germline-derived CDR1 and CDR2 are SEHNR and FQNEAQ (reference sequence). The CDR3 has 15 amino acids. The ends were cut back, 2 bases at V and 0 bases at J, with 10 bases in the middle.

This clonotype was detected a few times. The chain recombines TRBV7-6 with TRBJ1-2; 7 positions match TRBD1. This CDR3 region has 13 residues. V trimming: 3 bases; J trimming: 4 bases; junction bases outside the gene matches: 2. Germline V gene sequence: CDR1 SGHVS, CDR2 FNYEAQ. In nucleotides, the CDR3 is TGTGCCAGCAGCTTCGGGACAGCCTATGGCTACACCTTC. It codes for CASSFGTAYGYTF.

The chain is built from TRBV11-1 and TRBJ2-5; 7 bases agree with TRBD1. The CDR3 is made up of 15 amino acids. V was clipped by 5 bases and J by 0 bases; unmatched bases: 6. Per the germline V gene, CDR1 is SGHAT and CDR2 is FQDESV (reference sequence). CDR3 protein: CASSAGQAHQETQYF. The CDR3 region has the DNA TGTGCCAGCAGCGCTGGACAGGCCCACCAAGAGACCCAGTACTTC.

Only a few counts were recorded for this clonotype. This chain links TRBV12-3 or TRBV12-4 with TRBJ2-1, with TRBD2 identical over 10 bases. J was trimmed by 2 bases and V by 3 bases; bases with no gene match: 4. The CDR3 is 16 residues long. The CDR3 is CASSFSGGDAYNEQFF. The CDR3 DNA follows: TGTGCCAGCAGTTTCAGCGGGGGGGATGCCTACAATGAGCAGTTCTTC.

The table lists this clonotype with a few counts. The CDR3 here is CAISESWTGTYNEQFF. The CDR3 bases are TGTGCCATCAGTGAGTCCTGGACAGGAACCTACAATGAGCAGTTCTTC. This chain joins TRBV10-3 and TRBJ2-1; 7 bases line up with TRBD1. The CDR3 extends over 16 amino acids. Germline assignment: CDR1 ENHRY and CDR2 SYGVKD. The V segment lost 0 bases and the J segment 2 bases; nucleotides outside the gene matches: 4.

The chain's CDR3 is CASSFLAGLYNEQFF. CDR3 nucleotides: TGTGCCAGCAGCTTTTTAGCGGGGCTCTACAATGAGCAGTTCTTC. The chain employs TRBV7-2 and TRBJ2-1; TRBD2 matches 8 bases. Germline V gene sequence: CDR1 SGHTA, CDR2 FQGNSA. Unmatched junction bases numbered 4, after V lost 3 bases and J lost 3 bases. The CDR3 runs 15 residues.

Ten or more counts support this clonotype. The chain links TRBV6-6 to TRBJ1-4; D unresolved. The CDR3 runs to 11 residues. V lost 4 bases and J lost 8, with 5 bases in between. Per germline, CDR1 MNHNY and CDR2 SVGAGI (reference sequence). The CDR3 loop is CASSLGEKLFF. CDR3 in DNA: TGTGCCAGCAGTTTAGGCGAAAAACTGTTTTTT.

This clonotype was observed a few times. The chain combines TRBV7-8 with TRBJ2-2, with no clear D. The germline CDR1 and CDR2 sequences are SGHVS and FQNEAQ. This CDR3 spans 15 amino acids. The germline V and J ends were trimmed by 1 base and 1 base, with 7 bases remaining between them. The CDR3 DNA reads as TGTGCCAGCAGCTTAGACGCTCGGAACACCGGGGAGCTGTTTTTT. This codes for CASSLDARNTGELFF.

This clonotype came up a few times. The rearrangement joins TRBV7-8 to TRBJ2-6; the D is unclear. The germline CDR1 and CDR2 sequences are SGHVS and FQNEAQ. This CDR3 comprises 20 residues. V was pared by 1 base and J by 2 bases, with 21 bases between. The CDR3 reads CASSLDLRTRSLPGANVLTF. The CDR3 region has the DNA TGTGCCAGCAGCTTAGATCTAAGGACCCGATCTCTACCTGGGGCCAACGTCCTGACTTTC. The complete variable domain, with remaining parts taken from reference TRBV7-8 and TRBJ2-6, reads GAGVSQSPRYKVAKRGQDVALRCDPISGHVSLFWYQQALGQGPEFLTYFQNEAQLDKSGLPSDRFFAERPEGSVSTLKIQRTQQEDSAVYLCASSLDLRTRSLPGANVLTFGAGSRLTVL.

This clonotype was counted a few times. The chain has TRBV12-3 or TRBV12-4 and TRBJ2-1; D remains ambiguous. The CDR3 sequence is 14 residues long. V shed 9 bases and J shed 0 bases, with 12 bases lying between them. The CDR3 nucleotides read TGTGCCAGTCTTATGCAAAGCTCCTACAATGAGCAGTTCTTC. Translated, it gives CASLMQSSYNEQFF.

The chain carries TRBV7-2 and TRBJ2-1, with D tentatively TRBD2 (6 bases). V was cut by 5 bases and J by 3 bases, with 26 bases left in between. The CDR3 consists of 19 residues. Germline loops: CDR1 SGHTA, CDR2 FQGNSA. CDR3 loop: CASSTYAGGGPILYNEQFF. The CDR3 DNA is TGTGCCAGCAGCACTTACGCCGGGGGAGGCCCTATCCTCTACAATGAGCAGTTCTTC.

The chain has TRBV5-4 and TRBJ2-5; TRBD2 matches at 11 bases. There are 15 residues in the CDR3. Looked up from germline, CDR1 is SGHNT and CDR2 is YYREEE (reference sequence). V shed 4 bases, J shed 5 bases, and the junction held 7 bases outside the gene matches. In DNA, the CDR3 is TGTGCCAGCAGCCCGACTAGCGGGGTGTTGGAGACCCAGTACTTC. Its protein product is CASSPTSGVLETQYF.

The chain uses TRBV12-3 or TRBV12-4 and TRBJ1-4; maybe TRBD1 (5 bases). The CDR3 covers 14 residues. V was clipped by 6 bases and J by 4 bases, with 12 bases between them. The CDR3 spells CASRPGGFNEKLFF. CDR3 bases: TGTGCCAGCAGGCCGGGGGGATTTAATGAAAAACTGTTTTTT.

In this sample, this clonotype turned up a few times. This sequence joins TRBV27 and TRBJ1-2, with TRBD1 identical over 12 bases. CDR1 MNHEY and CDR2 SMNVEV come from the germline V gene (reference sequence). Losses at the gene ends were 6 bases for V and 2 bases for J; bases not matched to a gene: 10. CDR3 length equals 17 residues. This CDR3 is CASRTLPGQGANYGYTF. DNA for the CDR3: TGTGCCAGCAGAACCCTACCGGGACAGGGGGCAAACTATGGCTACACCTTC.